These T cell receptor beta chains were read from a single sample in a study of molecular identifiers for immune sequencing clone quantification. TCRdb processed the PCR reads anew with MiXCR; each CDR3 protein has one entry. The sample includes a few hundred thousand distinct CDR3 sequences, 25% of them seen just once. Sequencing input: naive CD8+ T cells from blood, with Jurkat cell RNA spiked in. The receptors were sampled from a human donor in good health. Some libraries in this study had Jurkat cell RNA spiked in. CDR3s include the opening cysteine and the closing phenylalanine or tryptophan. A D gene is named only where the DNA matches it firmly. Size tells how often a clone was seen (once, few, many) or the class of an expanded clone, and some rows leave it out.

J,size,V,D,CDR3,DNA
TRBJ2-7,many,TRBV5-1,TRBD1,CASSAETGGFYEQYF,TGCGCCAGCAGCGCTGAGACAGGGGGCTTCTACGAGCAGTACTTC
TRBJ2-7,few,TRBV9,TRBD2,CASTVGGSVYEQYF,TGTGCCAGCACTGTCGGCGGGAGTGTCTACGAGCAGTACTTC
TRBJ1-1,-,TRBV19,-,CASSMRVSPNTEAFF,TGTGCCAGTAGTATGAGGGTCAGCCCGAACACTGAAGCTTTCTTT
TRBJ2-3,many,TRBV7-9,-,CASIPTEASDTQYF,TGTGCCAGCATCCCGACGGAGGCGTCGGATACGCAGTATTTT
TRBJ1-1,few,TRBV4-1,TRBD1,CASSQAGTGRRGNEAFF,TGCGCCAGCAGCCAAGCCGGGACAGGGCGTAGAGGCAACGAAGCTTTCTTT
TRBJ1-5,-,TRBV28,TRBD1,CASSLHRGSNQPQHF,TGTGCCAGCAGTTTACACAGGGGCAGCAATCAGCCCCAGCATTTT
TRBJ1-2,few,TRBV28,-,CASSLYGGDYGYTF,TGTGCCAGCAGTTTATACGGCGGGGACTATGGCTACACCTTC
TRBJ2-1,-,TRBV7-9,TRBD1,CASSLVTGANEQFF,TGTGCCAGCAGCTTAGTAACAGGGGCTAATGAGCAGTTCTTC
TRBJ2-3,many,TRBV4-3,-,CASSQVFGGINTDTQYF,TGCGCCAGCAGCCAAGTGTTTGGCGGGATAAACACAGATACGCAGTATTTT
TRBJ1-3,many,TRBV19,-,CASSMSSGNTIYF,TGTGCCAGTAGTATGAGCTCTGGAAACACCATATATTTT
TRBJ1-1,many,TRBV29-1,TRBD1,CSAIRGMNTEAFF,TGCAGCGCAATCAGGGGGATGAACACTGAAGCTTTCTTT
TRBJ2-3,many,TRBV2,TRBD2,CASSEELSGGKTDTQYF,TGTGCCAGCAGTGAAGAACTTAGCGGGGGGAAAACAGATACGCAGTATTTT
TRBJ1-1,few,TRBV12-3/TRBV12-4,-,CASSFGVSQNTEAFF,TGTGCCAGCAGTTTTGGAGTATCACAGAACACTGAAGCTTTCTTT
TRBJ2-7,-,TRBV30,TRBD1,CAWDPGQGPLEQYF,TGTGCCTGGGACCCGGGACAGGGCCCTTTGGAGCAGTACTTC
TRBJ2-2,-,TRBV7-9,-,CASSFASLANTGELFF,TGTGCCAGCAGCTTCGCTAGCCTCGCGAACACCGGGGAGCTGTTTTTT
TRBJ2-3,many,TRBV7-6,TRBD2,CASSLVYSGGTADTQYF,TGTGCCAGCAGCTTAGTCTATAGCGGGGGGACAGCAGATACGCAGTATTTT
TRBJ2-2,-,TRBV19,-,CASSMNSQITGELFF,TGTGCCAGTAGTATGAACAGTCAAATCACCGGGGAGCTGTTTTTT
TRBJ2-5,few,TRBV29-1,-,CSVEGFGGAGETQYF,TGCAGCGTTGAAGGTTTCGGAGGGGCAGGAGAGACCCAGTACTTC
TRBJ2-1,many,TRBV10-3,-,CAISEHDEQFF,TGTGCCATCAGTGAGCACGATGAGCAGTTCTTC
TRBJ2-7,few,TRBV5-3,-,CASSPGHHYEQYF,TGTGCCAGCAGCCCTGGACATCACTACGAGCAGTACTTC
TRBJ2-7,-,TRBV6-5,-,CASWDLRDEQCF,TGTGCCAGTTGGGACCTCCGGGACGAGCAGTGCTTC
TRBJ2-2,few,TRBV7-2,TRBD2,CASSSPPSGENTGELFF,TGTGCCAGCAGCTCCCCCCCGAGCGGGGAGAACACCGGGGAGCTGTTTTTT